The 21 T cell receptor beta chains given below trace back to one sample, sequenced in a study of human T cells and chemical hapten exposure. Time point described: patch test 3, about 24 weeks after DPC sensitization. The treatment was: therapeutic diphenylcyclopropenone sensitization with weekly scalp DPC. TCRdb ran MiXCR on the RACE reads and lists one entry per CDR3 protein. The repertoire consists of more than 150,000 distinct CDR3 sequences, with around a quarter occurring once and the leading ten covering roughly 2.4%. Specimen: whole blood, collected in connection with sensitization to the hapten diphenylcyclopropenone (DPC). These receptors were collected from a woman aged 40 to 50 with alopecia areata. Some clones in this sample may be carry-over from other donors' samples.

This clonotype was picked up a small number of times. For the CDR3, the DNA is TGCAGTGCTAGAACACGGGGTGGGGGACCGAGCTCCTACAATGAGCAGTTCTTC. Translated, it gives CSARTRGGGPSSYNEQFF. The chain employs TRBV20-1 and TRBJ2-1; D assignment may be TRBD1 or TRBD2 (5 bases each). The germline V and J ends were trimmed by 2 bases and 0 bases, with 20 bases remaining between them. The CDR3 has 18 amino acids. Per germline, CDR1 DFQATT and CDR2 SNEGSKA (reference sequence).

The V gene is TRBV19, the J gene TRBJ2-5, with D possibly being TRBD2 (5 bases). Trimming left V 3 bases short and J 2 bases short, with 10 bases between. CDR3 length: 14 residues. Looked up from germline, CDR1 is LNHDA and CDR2 is SQIVND (reference sequence). The CDR3: CASSIERGQETQYF. In DNA form, the CDR3 reads TGTGCCAGTAGTATCGAACGGGGACAAGAGACCCAGTACTTC.

This clonotype was observed many times. This chain uses TRBV7-2 with TRBJ2-1; 7 bases fit TRBD2. Trimming at V came to 1 base and at J to 8 bases, leaving 8 bases not matched to a gene. The CDR3 length is 15 residues. Germline V gives CDR1 SGHTA, CDR2 FQGNSA. The DNA of the CDR3 is TGTGCCAGCAGCTTAGTCGGGGGGTGGTCGGATGAGCAGTTCTTC. Translation gives CASSLVGGWSDEQFF.

The rearrangement joins TRBV4-3 to TRBJ2-4, with D maybe TRBD2 (6 bases). Germline V gives CDR1 LGHNA, CDR2 YSLEER. CDR3 length: 16 amino acids. The germline V and J ends were trimmed by 0 bases and 5 bases, with 14 bases remaining between them. CDR3 in amino acids: CASSQDGTRGENIQYF. The CDR3 DNA is TGCGCCAGCAGCCAAGATGGAACGCGGGGTGAAAACATTCAGTACTTC.

The rearrangement joins TRBV6-6 to TRBJ2-7; D uncertain. In germline, CDR1 is MNHNY, CDR2 SVGAGI (reference sequence). This CDR3 is 14 amino acids long. Trimming took off 5 bases at V and 1 base at J, with 12 bases between the two ends. DNA for the CDR3: TGTGCCAGCAGTCCCCCGGACCATTCCTACGAGCAGTACTTC. Translation gives CASSPPDHSYEQYF.

Ten or more counts support this clonotype. The rearrangement uses TRBV5-6 and TRBJ1-2, with TRBD1 identical over 7 bases. There are 13 residues in the CDR3. CDR1 and CDR2 (germline): SGHDT, YYEEEE. The junction had 7 bases not matched to a gene; V was cut back by 2 bases and J by 9 bases. This chain's CDR3 is CASSFTGEVSYTF. In DNA form, the CDR3 reads TGTGCCAGCAGCTTTACAGGGGAGGTGAGCTACACCTTC. Based on the CDR3 plus reference TRBV5-6 and TRBJ1-2, the full variable domain is DAGVTQSPTHLIKTRGQQVTLRCSPKSGHDTVSWYQQALGQGPQFIFQYYEEEERQRGNFPDRFSGHQFPNYSSELNVNALLLGDSALYLCASSFTGEVSYTFGSGTRLTVV.

This chain links TRBV6-5 with TRBJ2-1; 13 bases match TRBD2. Germline-derived CDR1 and CDR2 are MNHEY and SVGAGI. V trimming: 6 bases; J trimming: 0 bases; junction bases outside the gene matches: 2. This CDR3 contains 16 residues. CDR3 sequence (DNA): TGTGCCAGCAGGCGGACTAGCGGGAGCTCCTACAATGAGCAGTTCTTC. It translates to CASRRTSGSSYNEQFF.

This clonotype was seen a handful of times. This rearrangement joins TRBV7-2 to TRBJ1-6; D is uncertain. The CDR3 is made up of 13 amino acids. Deletions cut 7 bases from V and 7 bases from J, with 11 bases between. CDR1 SGHTA and CDR2 FQGNSA come from the germline V gene. CDR3: CASNRAGNSPLHF. The CDR3 nucleotides are TGTGCCAGCAACCGGGCGGGGAATTCACCCCTCCACTTT.

This clonotype was counted between two and nine times. The V and J genes are TRBV5-8 and TRBJ1-2, with TRBD1 as a possible D gene (5 bases). V dropped 4 bases and J dropped 0 bases, with 13 bases sitting between them. Per the germline V gene, CDR1 is SGHTS and CDR2 is YDEGEE. CDR3 length: 15 residues. The CDR3 loop reads CASSRGWSTNYGYTF. DNA of the CDR3: TGTGCCAGCAGCCGGGGGTGGAGTACTAACTATGGCTACACCTTC.

The chain recombines TRBV2 with TRBJ1-5; 8 bases match TRBD1. V was clipped by 7 bases and J by 6 bases; unmatched bases: 8. Germline CDR1 and CDR2: SNHLY and FYNNEI. The CDR3 is made up of 14 amino acids. CDR3: CASNTQGAAQPQHF. Written as DNA, the CDR3 is TGTGCCAGCAATACGCAGGGGGCAGCTCAGCCCCAGCATTTT. The full variable domain, completed using reference TRBV2 and TRBJ1-5, is EPEVTQTPSHQVTQMGQEVILRCVPISNHLYFYWYRQILGQKVEFLVSFYNNEISEKSEIFDDQFSVERPDGSNFTLKIRSTKLEDSAMYFCASNTQGAAQPQHFGDGTRLSIL.

This clonotype was picked up a small number of times. V gene TRBV6-2 or TRBV6-3 combines with J gene TRBJ2-1, with D possibly being TRBD1 or TRBD2 (5 bases each). Germline-derived CDR1 and CDR2 are MNHEY and SVGEGT. This CDR3 is built from 15 residues. V was pared by 0 bases and J by 7 bases, with 13 bases between. CDR3 coding DNA: TGTGCCAGCAGTTACTCGGGGACGCGGAGGAATGAGCAGTTCTTC. As protein: CASSYSGTRRNEQFF.

The chain joins TRBV20-1 to TRBJ2-7; no definite D call. Per the germline V gene, CDR1 is DFQATT and CDR2 is SNEGSKA (reference sequence). This CDR3 has 10 residues. Between the trimmed V and J ends, which lost 3 bases and 6 bases, there was a span of 6 bases. The chain's CDR3 is CSARITEQYF. CDR3 DNA: TGCAGTGCTAGGATTACCGAGCAGTACTTC.

This chain joins TRBV20-1 and TRBJ2-2; 8 nucleotides align to TRBD2. This CDR3 contains 15 residues. V gave up 3 bases and J gave up 4 bases; unmatched junction bases: 7. Germline values: CDR1 DFQATT, CDR2 SNEGSKA (reference sequence). The CDR3 reads CSARAAGVRTGELFF. In DNA, the CDR3 is TGCAGTGCTAGGGCAGCGGGAGTGCGCACCGGGGAGCTGTTTTTT.

The chain couples TRBV2 to TRBJ1-1; D remains ambiguous. Per germline, CDR1 SNHLY and CDR2 FYNNEI. This CDR3 region has 14 residues. Trimming left V 6 bases short and J 0 bases short, with 11 bases between. CDR3 nucleotides: TGTGCCAGCAGCCCGTTGCTTTTGAACACTGAAGCTTTCTTT. It codes for CASSPLLLNTEAFF.

The chain joins TRBV7-9 to TRBJ2-3, with D tentatively TRBD1 or TRBD2 (5 bases each). This CDR3 has 16 residues. Germline V gene lookup returns CDR1 SEHNR and CDR2 FQNEAQ (reference sequence). V was pared by 5 bases and J by 1 base, with 16 bases between. In DNA form, the CDR3 reads TGTGCCAGCAGCCGCTACCGGGACCCTCGCACAGATACGCAGTATTTT. Its protein is CASSRYRDPRTDTQYF.

The V gene is TRBV29-1, the J gene TRBJ2-1; D gene ambiguous. Germline V gene sequence: CDR1 SQVTM, CDR2 ANQGSEA. This CDR3 is 12 amino acids long. The V end was cut by 3 bases, the J end by 7 bases, with 10 bases between. In DNA form, the CDR3 reads TGCAGCGTTGACTCCCTCCGGAATGAGCAGTTCTTC. This gives the protein CSVDSLRNEQFF.

The V gene is TRBV14, the J gene TRBJ1-1; 7 nucleotides align to TRBD1. Germline V gene data show CDR1 as SGHDN and CDR2 as FVKESK. Losses at the gene ends were 2 bases for V and 10 bases for J; bases not matched to a gene: 7. The CDR3 covers 13 residues. In DNA, the CDR3 is TGTGCCAGCAGCCAAAATCCGACAGGGACAGCTTTCTTT. Protein product: CASSQNPTGTAFF. Filled out from reference TRBV14 and TRBJ1-1, the complete variable domain reads EAGVTQFPSHSVIEKGQTVTLRCDPISGHDNLYWYRRVMGKEIKFLLHFVKESKQDESGMPNNRFLAERTGGTYSTLKVQPAELEDSGVYFCASSQNPTGTAFFGQGTRLTVV.

This clonotype was seen only a few times. The chain couples TRBV29-1 to TRBJ2-1; TRBD1 might be the D (6 bases). The CDR3 has 13 amino acids. Trimming took off 5 bases at V and 2 bases at J, with 10 bases between the two ends. CDR1 SQVTM and CDR2 ANQGSEA come from the germline V gene. CDR3 DNA sequence: TGCAGCGTTACCCGGACAGCCTACAATGAGCAGTTCTTC. Residues: CSVTRTAYNEQFF.

The chain recombines TRBV20-1 with TRBJ2-7, with 9 positions matching TRBD2. The J segment lost 0 bases and the V segment lost 0 bases, leaving 12 bases of the junction unmatched. Germline-derived CDR1 and CDR2 are DFQATT and SNEGSKA (reference sequence). The length of the CDR3 is 18 residues. CDR3 bases: TGCAGTGCTAGAGATGTCAGGGGAGCGGGAGGAAACTCCTACGAGCAGTACTTC. Protein: CSARDVRGAGGNSYEQYF.

The V and J genes are TRBV7-3 and TRBJ2-3; 11 nucleotides match TRBD1. The V gene end was trimmed by 5 bases and the J gene end by 4 bases; junction bases not matched to a gene: 5. From germline, CDR1 is SGHTA and CDR2 FQGTGA. The CDR3 covers 15 residues. The CDR3 DNA is TGTGCCAGCAGCATGGGACAGGGGGTAGCAGATACGCAGTATTTT. This gives the protein CASSMGQGVADTQYF.

This clonotype was seen ten or more times. The CDR3 nucleotides are TGTGCCAGCAGTACCAGGGGGTCTAACGAGCAGTACTTC. Translating it yields CASSTRGSNEQYF. This chain links TRBV27 with TRBJ2-7; 7 positions agree with TRBD1. CDR3 length: 13 residues. Germline loops: CDR1 MNHEY, CDR2 SMNVEV (reference sequence). V dropped 5 bases and J dropped 5; count of bases not matched to a gene: 6.